This entry lists 7 T cell receptor beta chains sequenced from one sample in a study of identical twins (dated by TCRdb to about 2016). Library preparation used 5' RACE. Reads for this sample came from an Illumina HiSeq 2000. TCRdb's own reprocessing of the public reads used fastp at Q25 and MiXCR and kept productive beta chains. CDR3 protein duplicates are merged, each entry listing the most common genes and DNA. This sample lists nearly 900,000 distinct CDR3 sequences; roughly an eighth were detected once. The biggest ten clones account for under 2% of the sample. This sample was shared with a second study, whose subject was yellow fever vaccine responses in identical twins.

The sequencing input was PBMCs. The receptor set was obtained from a woman aged 18-29 years in good health.

This clonotype turned up a few times. This chain uses TRBV20-1 with TRBJ2-5, with D perhaps TRBD1 (6 bases). V lost 0 bases and J lost 9, with 14 bases in between. The germline V gene has CDR1 DFQATT and CDR2 SNEGSKA (reference sequence). This CDR3 has 13 residues. CDR3 in DNA: TGCAGTGCTAGAGATATTGGACCAGGGGCCCAGTACTTC. Protein product: CSARDIGPGAQYF.

CDR3 protein: CSARDDFRLAGWANQETQYF. As DNA, the CDR3 is TGCAGTGCTAGAGACGATTTCCGCCTAGCGGGCTGGGCGAACCAAGAGACCCAGTACTTC. The rearrangement links TRBV20-1 to TRBJ2-5; 8 nucleotides agree with TRBD2. The V segment lost 0 bases and the J segment 0 bases; nucleotides outside the gene matches: 18. The CDR3 loop spans 20 amino acids. The V gene's germline CDR1 is DFQATT and CDR2 SNEGSKA (reference sequence).

This clonotype has ten or more counts. V and J are TRBV2 and TRBJ2-1, with D tentatively TRBD1 or TRBD2 (5 bases each). The V gene lost 7 bases and the J gene lost 0 bases, with 10 bases spanning the gap. This CDR3 comprises 14 residues. The germline V gene encodes CDR1 SNHLY and CDR2 FYNNEI. Here the CDR3 reads CASMWGSSYNEQFF. The CDR3 DNA reads as TGTGCCAGCATGTGGGGGAGCTCCTACAATGAGCAGTTCTTC.

This clonotype was counted ten times or more. The chain employs TRBV29-1 and TRBJ2-7; 8 bases map to TRBD2. V gave up 5 bases and J gave up 0 bases; unmatched junction bases: 0. This CDR3 has 12 residues. CDR1 is SQVTM, CDR2 ANQGSEA, per germline. CDR3 region: CSVSGSSYEQYF. In nucleotides, the CDR3 is TGCAGCGTTAGCGGGAGCTCCTACGAGCAGTACTTC.

This clonotype was observed at least ten times. This rearrangement joins TRBV10-3 to TRBJ2-1; possibly TRBD2 for D (5 bases). Trimming took off 3 bases at V and 4 bases at J, with 16 bases between the two ends. This CDR3 comprises 16 residues. Germline CDR1 is ENHRY and CDR2 is SYGVKD. The CDR3 DNA is TGTGCCATCAGTGAAACGGGGTCGTCGATTTACAATGAGCAGTTCTTC. This translates into CAISETGSSIYNEQFF.

This clonotype was counted at least ten times. The V gene is TRBV7-9, the J gene TRBJ2-1; D possibly matches TRBD1 or TRBD2 (5 bases each). The germline V gene has CDR1 SEHNR and CDR2 FQNEAQ (reference sequence). This CDR3 spans 15 amino acids. V lost 2 bases to trimming and J lost 4 bases, with 12 bases between them. CDR3: CASSLRGARYNEQFF. The CDR3, as DNA: TGTGCCAGCAGCTTAAGGGGAGCTCGGTACAATGAGCAGTTCTTC.

This clonotype was observed a few times. This chain connects TRBV6-2 or TRBV6-3 to TRBJ2-1; D gene unclear. CDR3 length equals 14 residues. Germline V gives CDR1 MNHEY, CDR2 SVGEGT. V was pared by 7 bases and J by 7 bases, with 17 bases between. As DNA, the CDR3 is TGTGCCAGCACCCTACCGGCCTCGGGTAATGAGCAGTTCTTC. Its protein is CASTLPASGNEQFF.